The present entry profiles one T cell receptor (beta chain) with its context. No antigen is known for it. TCRdb keeps only in-frame clones here, not all; method: immunoSEQ multiplex PCR. The repertoire consists of 35,000 to 40,000 clones, with around 85% occurring once and the leading ten covering about 20%. This sample is drawn from a study of radiotherapy plus CTLA-4 blockade in lung cancer. Regarding the study as a whole: Reported findings show early blood T cell clone dynamics, with interferon-beta, best predicted response.

V shed 3 bases and J 2 bases; nucleotides not matched to a gene: 0. Per the germline V gene, CDR1 is LGHNA and CDR2 is YNFKEQ. The CDR3 contains 15 residues. The specimen was peripheral blood, collected from a patient treated with radiotherapy plus ipilimumab. The chain employs TRBV4-2 and TRBJ2-1; TRBD1 matches 11 bases. This TCR was recovered from a human donor with non-small cell lung cancer whose response to radiotherapy plus ipilimumab could not be evaluated. Here the CDR3 reads CASSQGQGAYNEQFF. Written as DNA, the CDR3 is TGTGCCAGCAGCCAGGGACAGGGGGCCTACAATGAGCAGTTCTTC.